The T cell receptor (beta chain) described here comes from a study of T cell changes during pregnancy in multiple sclerosis. Data came from immunoSEQ multiplex PCR; TCRdb stores just in-frame clones and leaves some out. There are about 75,000 clones in the sample; more than 70% occur only once, and approximately 0.88% lies in the top ten. The CDR3 has 16 residues. Trimming took off 4 bases at V and 0 bases at J, with 13 bases between the two ends. The germline CDR1 and CDR2 sequences are LNHDA and SQIVND (reference sequence). The V and J genes are TRBV19 and TRBJ2-1, with a weak D call TRBD2 (6 bases). The specimen was peripheral blood, collected in the first trimester of pregnancy. This sequence originates from a female donor in good health, enrolled as a control in a pregnancy study. CDR3 region: CASSNQGGGSYNEQFF. Written as DNA, the CDR3 is TGTGCCAGTAGTAACCAGGGAGGAGGCTCCTACAATGAGCAGTTCTTC.